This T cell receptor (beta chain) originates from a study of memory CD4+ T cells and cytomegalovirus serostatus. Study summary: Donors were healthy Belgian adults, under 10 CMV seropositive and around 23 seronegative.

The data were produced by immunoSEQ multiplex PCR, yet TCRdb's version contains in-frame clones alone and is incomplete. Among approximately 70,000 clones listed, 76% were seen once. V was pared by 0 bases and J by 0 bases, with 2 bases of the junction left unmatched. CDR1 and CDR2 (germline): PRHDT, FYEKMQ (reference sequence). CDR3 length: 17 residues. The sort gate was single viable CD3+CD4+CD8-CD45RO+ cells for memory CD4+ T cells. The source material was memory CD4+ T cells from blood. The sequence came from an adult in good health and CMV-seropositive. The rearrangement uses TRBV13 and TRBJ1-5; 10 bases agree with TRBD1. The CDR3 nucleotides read TGTGCCAGCAGCTTAGGGACAGGGGGCAATAGCAATCAGCCCCAGCATTTT. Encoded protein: CASSLGTGGNSNQPQHF.